This T cell receptor beta chain was recorded in a study of blood T cell repertoires in COVID-19. Overall study context: Sites across the United States, Italy and Spain contributed samples from acute and convalescent COVID-19.

In the study's own analysis: For nucleated cells, counts were estimated from reference gene primer amplification. Clones were sequenced by immunoSEQ multiplex PCR, and TCRdb holds only the in-frame ones, with some missing. V and J calls and clone size come straight from that table; D and trimming were deduced from the DNA. The sample lists just over 150,000 clones; 88% were seen once. The specimen sequenced was peripheral blood. This TCR came from a woman aged 70 to 79 with acute or convalescent COVID-19.

CDR3 protein: CASSALEAQPQHF. The CDR3 coding sequence is TGTGCCAGCAGTGCCCTGGAGGCCCAGCCCCAGCATTTT. The gene calls are TRBV2 and TRBJ1-5; D unresolved. The CDR3 consists of 13 residues. Germline CDR1 is SNHLY and CDR2 is FYNNEI. Trimming removed 4 bases at V and 7 bases at J, with 11 bases between.